This T cell receptor beta chain was profiled in a study of blood T cell repertoires in COVID-19. Study overall: Italy, Spain and the United States were the sources of the convalescent and acute COVID-19 samples. Sources were T cells, B-cell-depleted T cells, or PBMCs; the material itself was cDNA or gDNA.

In the original processing: How many nucleated cells were present was estimated from reference gene primer amplification. The table came from immunoSEQ multiplex PCR; TCRdb's copy has only in-frame clones and leaves some out. Clone size and the V and J calls come from that table; the DNA yielded D and trimming. Of under 200,000 clones detected, about 87% appear once; the ten largest clones hold roughly 2.6%. Germline CDR1 and CDR2: GTSNPN and SVGIG (reference sequence). The V and J ends lost 2 bases and 0 bases respectively, with 10 bases between them. The CDR3 runs to 14 residues. The source material was peripheral blood. The V gene is TRBV30, the J gene TRBJ1-1; D is uncertain. The clonotype originates from a man aged 40-50 years with active or convalescent COVID-19. CDR3 nucleotide sequence: TGTGCCTGGAGTAGGACTATAATGAACACTGAAGCTTTCTTT. Translation: CAWSRTIMNTEAFF.